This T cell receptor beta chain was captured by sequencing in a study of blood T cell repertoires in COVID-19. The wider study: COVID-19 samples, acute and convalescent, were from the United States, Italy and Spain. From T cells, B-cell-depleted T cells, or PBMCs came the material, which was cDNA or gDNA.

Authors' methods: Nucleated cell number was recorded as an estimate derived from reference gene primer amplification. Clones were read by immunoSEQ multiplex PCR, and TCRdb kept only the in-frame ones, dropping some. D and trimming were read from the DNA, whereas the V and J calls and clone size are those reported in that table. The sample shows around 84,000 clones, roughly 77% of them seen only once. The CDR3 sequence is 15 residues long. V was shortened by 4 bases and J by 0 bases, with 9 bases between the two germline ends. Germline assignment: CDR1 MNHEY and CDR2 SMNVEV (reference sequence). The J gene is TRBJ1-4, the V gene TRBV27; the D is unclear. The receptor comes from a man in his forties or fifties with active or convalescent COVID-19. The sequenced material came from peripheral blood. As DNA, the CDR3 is TGTGCCAGCAGTTCATCATTCTCAACTAATGAAAAACTGTTTTTT. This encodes CASSSSFSTNEKLFF.